These T cell receptor beta chains were read from a single sample in a study of blood T cells in healthy people across ages. Each CDR3 protein is one row after TCRdb ran MiXCR on the 5' RACE reads. The data contain hundreds of thousands of distinct CDR3 sequences, under 25% of them singletons. The material sequenced was blood. The receptor source for this set is a man in his 70s in good health. The CDR3 runs from the conserved cysteine through the conserved F or W. Fields, in order: V gene, clone size, D gene, J gene, CDR3 protein, CDR3 DNA. The D gene is left open where the match is weak. Size is stated for part of the rows, as once, few or many counts, or as a class when the clone is expanded.

TRBV3-1	few	-	TRBJ2-5	CASSPGLPTGEAQYF	TGTGCCAGCAGCCCCGGACTACCTACGGGGGAGGCCCAGTACTTC
TRBV5-5	-	TRBD2	TRBJ2-3	CASILPGLENTQYF	TGTGCCAGCATCCTTCCGGGACTAGAGAATACGCAGTATTTT
TRBV10-3	few	TRBD1	TRBJ1-5	CAISESPRGSQPQHF	TGTGCCATCAGTGAGTCGCCCAGGGGGTCTCAGCCCCAGCATTTT
TRBV7-8	-	TRBD1	TRBJ2-3	CASSRGQGLSTDTQYF	TGTGCCAGCAGCCGAGGACAGGGCCTCAGCACAGATACGCAGTATTTT
TRBV11-1	-	-	TRBJ2-3	CASSSDGLTTDTQYF	TGTGCCAGCAGCTCAGATGGACTAACCACAGATACGCAGTATTTT
TRBV20-1	many	TRBD2	TRBJ2-7	CSARGPTGTTAYEQYF	TGCAGTGCTAGGGGGCCTACCGGGACTACAGCCTACGAGCAGTACTTC
TRBV5-1	few	-	TRBJ2-3	CASRAGGRPDTDTQYF	TGCGCCAGCAGAGCAGGGGGGCGCCCAGACACAGATACGCAGTATTTT
TRBV7-9	many	-	TRBJ1-4	CASSLAGGEDEKLFF	TGTGCCAGCAGCTTAGCTGGGGGCGAGGATGAAAAACTGTTTTTT
TRBV6-6	few	-	TRBJ2-7	CASGLGTYEQYF	TGTGCCAGCGGTCTTGGGACCTACGAGCAGTACTTC
TRBV12-3/TRBV12-4	few	-	TRBJ2-7	CASSVDGPSYEQYF	TGTGCCAGCAGTGTGGACGGTCCCTCCTACGAGCAGTACTTC